This T cell receptor (beta chain) appears in the sequencing data of a study of blood T cell repertoires in COVID-19. Study context: Donors in the United States, Italy and Spain gave samples during acute or convalescent COVID-19. PBMCs, B-cell-depleted T cells, or T cells were the source of the cDNA or gDNA that made up the material.

Germline V gene lookup returns CDR1 SNHLY and CDR2 FYNNEI. With 10 bases removed from V and 8 bases from J, the gap between germline ends came to 11 bases. The CDR3 runs to 11 residues. The sample holds a few counts of this clone. Original handling: Amplification with reference gene primers provided the estimates of nucleated cell counts. Generated by immunoSEQ multiplex PCR, the TCRdb table keeps only in-frame clones and is missing some. That table furnishes V, J and clone size, whereas the DNA furnished D and trimming. The sample holds under 150,000 clones; about 80% are singletons and the top ten take approximately 3.8%.

Sequenced: peripheral blood. The chain recombines TRBV2 with TRBJ1-4, with D possibly matching TRBD1 (5 bases). This clonotype originated in a woman aged 55-70 years with acute or convalescent COVID-19. The DNA for the CDR3 is TGTGCCACCTGGGCAGGGGAAAAACTGTTTTTT. This codes for CATWAGEKLFF.